What follows are 22 T cell receptor beta chains derived from one specimen sequenced in a study of blood T cell repertoires in COVID-19. Sequenced by immunoSEQ multiplex PCR; TCRdb stores in-frame clones only, minus some. The profile covers some 240,000 clones, with around 80% appearing a single time and around 7.3% taken by the ten largest. Sequenced: peripheral blood. These receptor sequences come from a woman aged 70-85 years with acute or convalescent COVID-19.

J is TRBJ2-7 and V is TRBV7-2, with TRBD2 matching 7 bases. CDR1 and CDR2 (germline): SGHTA, FQGNSA. V shed 1 base, J shed 2 bases, and the junction held 2 bases outside the gene matches. The CDR3 is 14 amino acids. The CDR3 sequence: CASSLVGGTYEQYF. CDR3 in DNA: TGTGCCAGCAGCTTAGTGGGGGGGACCTACGAGCAGTACTTC. Full variable domain (remainder filled in from reference TRBV7-2 and TRBJ2-7): GAGVSQSPSNKVTEKGKDVELRCDPISGHTALYWYRQSLGQGLEFLIYFQGNSAPDKSGLPSDRFSAERTGGSVSTLTIQRTQQEDSAVYLCASSLVGGTYEQYFGPGTRLTVT.

The chain joins TRBV9 to TRBJ2-4, with D tentatively TRBD1 (5 bases). The CDR3 totals 14 residues. Germline lookup yields CDR1 SGDLS and CDR2 YYNGEE. Trimming removed 0 bases at V and 2 bases at J, with 6 bases between. The CDR3 coding sequence is TGTGCCAGCAGCGTAGGGGGCACCAAAAACATTCAGTACTTC. It yields the protein CASSVGGTKNIQYF.

This clone was detected only a few times. The rearrangement uses TRBV7-8 and TRBJ2-3; tentative D call: TRBD1 (5 bases). With 5 bases removed from V and 0 bases from J, the gap between germline ends came to 12 bases. The CDR3 consists of 15 residues. The V gene's germline CDR1 is SGHVS and CDR2 FQNEAQ. The CDR3 nucleotides read TGTGCCAGCAGCCCTATGACAGTGAGCACAGATACGCAGTATTTT. Translation gives CASSPMTVSTDTQYF.

V is TRBV11-2 and J is TRBJ2-3; no definite D call. The CDR3 spans 14 residues. Deletions cut 2 bases from V and 4 bases from J, with 10 bases between. Germline CDR1 SGHAT, CDR2 FQNNGV. The CDR3 spells CASSLSWLADTQYF. In DNA, the CDR3 is TGTGCCAGCAGCTTATCTTGGCTAGCAGATACGCAGTATTTT.

Points on this clone: One junction end disagrees with the germline gene, perhaps due to a read error. CDR3 coding DNA: TGCATGGACAGGGGTAGCACAGATACGCAGTATTTT. It yields the protein CMDRGSTDTQYF. V usage is TRBV11-2 and J usage is TRBJ2-3, with 9 bases identical to TRBD1. The CDR3 contains 12 residues. The germline gives CDR1 SGHAT, CDR2 FQNNGV. The entire variable domain, with the rest obtained from reference TRBV11-2 and TRBJ2-3, is as follows: EAGVAQSPRYKIIEKRQSVAFWCNPISGHATLYWYQQILGQGPKLLIQFQNNGVVDDSQLPKDRFSAERLKGVDSTLKIQPAKLEDSAVYLCMDRGSTDTQYFGPGTRLTVL.

V is TRBV24-1 and J is TRBJ2-2; the match to TRBD1 covers 7 bases. Trimming removed 4 bases from V and 0 bases from J; junction bases left unmatched: 7. Germline assignment: CDR1 KGHDR and CDR2 SFDVKD. This CDR3 is 17 amino acids long. DNA for the CDR3: TGTGCCACCAGTGACGTACGACAGGGTGCGAACACCGGGGAGCTGTTTTTT. It is translated as CATSDVRQGANTGELFF.

This chain connects TRBV7-3 to TRBJ2-7; 10 bases agree with TRBD1. CDR1 is SGHTA, CDR2 FQGTGA, per germline. Trimming removed 6 bases from V and 3 bases from J; junction bases left unmatched: 5. The CDR3 sequence is 14 residues long. CDR3 region: CASRSGTGDYEQYF. Written as DNA, the CDR3 is TGTGCCAGCAGATCCGGGACAGGGGACTACGAGCAGTACTTC.

The chain is built from TRBV9 and TRBJ2-2; TRBD1 is a possible D gene (6 bases). The germline V gene encodes CDR1 SGDLS and CDR2 YYNGEE. The V gene lost 4 bases and the J gene lost 3 bases, with 13 bases spanning the gap. There are 15 residues in the CDR3. CDR3 DNA sequence: TGTGCCAGCAGCACGGGGACACTATACACCGGGGAGCTGTTTTTT. This sequence encodes CASSTGTLYTGELFF.

V gene TRBV7-2 combines with J gene TRBJ2-2; 8 positions agree with TRBD2. CDR3 length equals 16 residues. Germline V gene sequence: CDR1 SGHTA, CDR2 FQGNSA. V was clipped by 5 bases and J by 6 bases; unmatched bases: 11. This CDR3 reads CASSPLGGAGAGELFF. CDR3 DNA sequence: TGTGCCAGCAGCCCTCTAGGGGGAGCGGGGGCCGGGGAGCTGTTTTTT. The full variable domain, with the rest looked up from reference TRBV7-2 and TRBJ2-2, is GAGVSQSPSNKVTEKGKDVELRCDPISGHTALYWYRQSLGQGLEFLIYFQGNSAPDKSGLPSDRFSAERTGGSVSTLTIQRTQQEDSAVYLCASSPLGGAGAGELFFGEGSRLTVL.

The chain couples TRBV11-3 to TRBJ2-2; TRBD2 aligns across 9 bases. The V gene end was trimmed by 2 bases and the J gene end by 0 bases; junction bases not matched to a gene: 4. Looked up from germline, CDR1 is SGHNT and CDR2 is YENEEA. The CDR3 contains 17 residues. The CDR3 nucleotides read TGTGCCAGCAGCTTACCAGCGGGGGGCGCGAACACCGGGGAGCTGTTTTTT. Its translation is CASSLPAGGANTGELFF.

The chain combines TRBV6-1 with TRBJ2-2; D remains ambiguous. Trimming took off 3 bases at V and 4 bases at J, with 6 bases between the two ends. The germline V gene encodes CDR1 MNHNS and CDR2 SASEGT. The CDR3 contains 13 residues. The CDR3 loop reads CASSELSTGELFF. The CDR3 DNA sequence: TGTGCCAGCAGTGAGTTGAGCACCGGGGAGCTGTTTTTT.

The gene calls are TRBV30 and TRBJ1-2, with D perhaps matching TRBD1 (5 bases). This CDR3 is built from 12 residues. V was shortened by 2 bases and J by 6 bases, with 10 bases between the two germline ends. CDR1 is GTSNPN, CDR2 SVGIG, per germline (reference sequence). CDR3 sequence (DNA): TGTGCCTGGAGTCAGACAGTGAATGGCTACACCTTC. Encoded protein: CAWSQTVNGYTF.

This clone was observed a few times. The chain joins TRBV12-3 or TRBV12-4 to TRBJ1-2; no firm D call. V was shortened by 4 bases and J by 4 bases, with 10 bases between the two germline ends. The CDR3 spans 13 residues. Written as DNA, the CDR3 is TGTGCCAGCAGTTCCAACAGATTCTATGGCTACACCTTC. It yields the protein CASSSNRFYGYTF.

The J gene is TRBJ2-2, the V gene TRBV10-3; D may be TRBD1 (6 bases). Trimming left V 9 bases short and J 1 base short, with 9 bases between. CDR3 length: 13 residues. Germline values: CDR1 ENHRY, CDR2 SYGVKD. CDR3 nucleotide sequence: TGTGCCATGGCGACAGGGAACACCGGGGAGCTGTTTTTT. This gives the protein CAMATGNTGELFF.

The rearrangement joins TRBV29-1 to TRBJ1-2; no firm D call. V shed 3 bases and J shed 3 bases, with 8 bases lying between them. The CDR3 covers 12 residues. The germline V gene has CDR1 SQVTM and CDR2 ANQGSEA. The CDR3 is CSVEAQDYGYTF. CDR3 DNA sequence: TGCAGCGTTGAGGCGCAGGACTATGGCTACACCTTC. Full variable domain (remainder filled in from reference TRBV29-1 and TRBJ1-2): SAVISQKPSRDICQRGTSLTIQCQVDSQVTMMFWYRQQPGQSLTLIATANQGSEATYESGFVIDKFPISRPNLTFSTLTVSNMSPEDSSIYLCSVEAQDYGYTFGSGTRLTVV.

This clone appeared a single time. The J gene is TRBJ2-1, the V gene TRBV7-2; D possibly corresponds to TRBD1 (6 bases). Germline V gene sequence: CDR1 SGHTA, CDR2 FQGNSA. The CDR3 covers 15 residues. V dropped 0 bases and J dropped 4 bases, with 10 bases sitting between them. The CDR3 reads CASSLAGQLYNEQFF. CDR3 nucleotide sequence: TGTGCCAGCAGCTTAGCAGGACAGCTATACAATGAGCAGTTCTTC.

The rearrangement joins TRBV24-1 to TRBJ2-3; the match to TRBD1 covers 7 bases. CDR1 and CDR2 (germline): KGHDR, SFDVKD. This CDR3 contains 17 residues. V lost 0 bases and J lost 6; bases outside the gene matches: 11. CDR3 in DNA: TGTGCCACCAGTGATTTGCCAAGCACAGGGGCGAGGGATACGCAGTATTTT. It yields the protein CATSDLPSTGARDTQYF.

The chain recombines TRBV6-2 or TRBV6-3 with TRBJ2-1; 14 bases fit TRBD2. The germline CDR1 and CDR2 sequences are MNHEY and SVGEGT. The trim removed 0 bases at V and 7 bases at J, leaving 11 bases unmatched. CDR3 size: 19 residues. In nucleotides, the CDR3 is TGTGCCAGCAGTTACTCGAGGAATTTGGGACTAGCGGGGGAAAATGAGCAGTTCTTC. It yields the protein CASSYSRNLGLAGENEQFF.

This chain uses TRBV7-8 with TRBJ1-2, with 12 nucleotides matching TRBD1. The germline V gene encodes CDR1 SGHVS and CDR2 FQNEAQ. The CDR3 has 14 residues. The V gene end was trimmed by 1 base and the J gene end by 11 bases; junction bases not matched to a gene: 5. The CDR3 bases are TGTGCCAGCAGCTTAGACCCGGGACAGGGGGCTTACACCTTC. This encodes CASSLDPGQGAYTF.

V is TRBV21-1 and J is TRBJ2-3; TRBD1 is the table's D call and was not checked against the DNA. TRBV21-1 is marked as a pseudogene. The CDR3 sequence is 16 residues long. DNA for the CDR3: TGTGCCAGCAGCTATAGACAGGGCTCTAGCACAGATACGCAGTATTTT. This codes for CASSYRQGSSTDTQYF.

This chain uses TRBV5-6 with TRBJ1-4, with D possibly matching TRBD1 (6 bases). V lost 6 bases and J lost 2, with 14 bases in between. Germline V lookup: CDR1 SGHDT, CDR2 YYEEEE. This CDR3 spans 15 amino acids. The CDR3 is CASTLGQGTNEKLFF. DNA of the CDR3: TGTGCCAGCACCCTGGGGCAGGGGACTAATGAAAAACTGTTTTTT.

This rearrangement joins TRBV5-4 to TRBJ2-1; 11 bases agree with TRBD2. With 4 bases clipped from V and 7 bases from J, the junction kept 10 bases outside the gene matches. The germline gives CDR1 SGHNT, CDR2 YYREEE (reference sequence). The CDR3 runs 16 residues. The CDR3 coding sequence is TGTGCCAGCAGCCTTGGGGCTAGCGGGGGGACGAATGAGCAGTTCTTC. Protein product: CASSLGASGGTNEQFF.